This T cell receptor (beta chain) was retrieved from a study of blood T cells in healthy people across ages. Primers used in a second PCR of about 7 to 12 cycles were a sample-barcoded 5' primer and a J-beta primer mix. One entry per CDR3 protein, called by TCRdb with MiXCR from the 5' RACE reads. The table records 1,100,000 or so distinct CDR3 sequences, around 43% of them present only once. V was pared by 8 bases and J by 4 bases, with 17 bases between. Germline values: CDR1 SGHAT, CDR2 FQNNGV. The CDR3 is 14 amino acids. Findings of the study overall: In long-lived donors, naive CD4+ cell counts and diversity exceeded those of aged donors.

Comments on this clonotype: Its antigen is unknown.

The sequenced sample was blood. This chain joins TRBV11-2 and TRBJ2-5; weak D call: TRBD1 (7 bases). This receptor was identified in a woman aged 55-69 years in good health. The CDR3 loop reads CASPEWQGGETQYF. The CDR3, as DNA: TGTGCCAGCCCCGAGTGGCAGGGGGGAGAGACCCAGTACTTC.